This is a list of T cell receptor beta chains from one sample in a study of OX40 agonist ivuxolimab in advanced cancers. Here immunoSEQ multiplex PCR was the method, and the copy in TCRdb shows in-frame clones only, minus some. The profile shows more than 45,000 clones, about three quarters of them singletons. The sample consisted of CD4+ or CD8+ T cells sorted from blood, taken in a trial of the OX40 agonist ivuxolimab. The receptor source for this set is an adult with an advanced solid tumor such as melanoma, head and neck, liver or kidney cancer. The CDR3 runs from the conserved cysteine through the conserved F or W. D genes are given only for firm matches. The size of a clone is reported for some rows only, either as once, few or many, or as a class for expanded clones.

j_call,clone_size,v_call,d_call,cdr3_aa,cdr3_nt
TRBJ1-2,NA,TRBV27,TRBD1,CAHFCAGGNNYGYTF,TGTGCCCATTTCTGCGCAGGGGGAAATAACTATGGCTACACCTTC
TRBJ1-2,NA,TRBV6-1,TRBD1,CASSETGNIYGYTF,TGTGCCAGCAGTGAGACAGGGAATATCTATGGCTACACCTTC
TRBJ2-1,once,TRBV29-1,NA,CSVTDRSYNEQFF,TGCAGCGTTACTGACAGGTCCTACAATGAGCAGTTCTTC
TRBJ1-3,NA,TRBV6-5,NA,CASSYSSWATGNTIYF,TGTGCCAGCAGTTACTCCTCGTGGGCGACTGGAAACACCATATATTTT
TRBJ1-5,few,TRBV28,NA,CASSPGSGMSNQPQHF,TGTGCCAGCAGTCCCGGTTCAGGGATGAGCAATCAGCCCCAGCATTTT
TRBJ1-1,NA,TRBV7-9,NA,CASSPVQGGIEAFF,TGTGCCAGCAGCCCGGTTCAGGGAGGGATTGAAGCTTTCTTT
TRBJ1-1,NA,TRBV6-6,TRBD1,CASNLRGYGTEAFF,TGTGCCAGCAACCTCAGGGGGTATGGCACTGAAGCTTTCTTT
TRBJ1-1,NA,TRBV7-9,NA,CASSLARDIETEAFF,TGTGCCAGCAGCTTAGCCCGGGACATAGAGACAGAAGCTTTCTTT
TRBJ1-1,NA,TRBV7-9,NA,CASSLVGMNTEAFF,TGTGCCAGCAGCTTGGTGGGTATGAACACTGAAGCTTTCTTT
TRBJ1-2,NA,TRBV5-5,NA,CASSLWTQGGGYTF,TGTGCCAGCAGCTTGTGGACCCAAGGAGGTGGCTACACCTTC
TRBJ1-1,NA,TRBV6-6,NA,CASRRDINTEAFF,TGTGCCAGCAGGCGTGACATCAACACTGAAGCTTTCTTT
TRBJ2-7,NA,TRBV4-1,NA,CASSQSGGRSGLSYEQYF,TGCGCCAGCAGCCAAAGTGGAGGTCGGAGCGGGCTTTCCTACGAGCAGTACTTC
TRBJ1-2,NA,TRBV4-1,NA,CASSQDYRAGYTF,TGCGCCAGCAGCCAAGATTACAGGGCTGGCTACACCTTC
TRBJ1-6,NA,TRBV14,TRBD1,CASSPRTGLNSPLHF,TGTGCCAGCAGCCCAAGGACAGGTTTAAATTCACCCCTCCACTTT
TRBJ2-7,NA,TRBV18,NA,CASSQETYEQYF,TGTGCCAGCTCACAGGAAACCTACGAGCAGTACTTC
TRBJ1-2,NA,TRBV27,TRBD1,CASSHRGGPSSYGYTF,TGTGCCAGCAGTCACAGGGGAGGACCGTCCTCATATGGCTACACCTTC
TRBJ2-3,NA,TRBV9,NA,CASTTGPSTDTQYF,TGTGCCAGCACCACCGGGCCCAGCACAGATACGCAGTATTTT
TRBJ2-7,medium-sized,TRBV7-9,TRBD2,CASSGLDSSKQYF,TGTGCCAGCAGCGGACTAGACAGCTCGAAACAGTACTTC
TRBJ2-5,NA,TRBV2,NA,CASSDSGIQETQYF,TGTGCCAGCAGTGACTCTGGCATTCAAGAGACCCAGTACTTC
TRBJ2-7,NA,TRBV7-6,TRBD1,CASSPPGQGYEQYF,TGTGCCAGCAGCCCCCCGGGACAGGGCTACGAGCAGTACTTC
TRBJ2-1,NA,TRBV5-3,NA,CARSCRTKQFF,TGTGCCAGAAGCTGTAGGACCAAGCAGTTCTTC
TRBJ2-3,NA,TRBV5-1,NA,CASSLVGPPRVDTQYF,TGCGCCAGCAGCTTGGTGGGACCCCCACGAGTCGATACGCAGTATTTT
TRBJ2-1,NA,TRBV5-1,TRBD2,CASSLVAGEGFEQFF,TGCGCCAGCAGCTTGGTGGCGGGAGAAGGGTTTGAGCAGTTCTTC
TRBJ2-2,NA,TRBV2,NA,CASSVEGYTGELFF,TGTGCCAGCAGTGTAGAGGGTTACACCGGGGAGCTGTTTTTT
TRBJ2-1,NA,TRBV4-3,NA,CASSLTGRGESYNEQFF,TGCGCCAGCAGCCTCACAGGGAGGGGAGAATCCTACAATGAGCAGTTCTTC
TRBJ1-5,NA,TRBV5-6,NA,CASSTNNQPQHF,TGTGCCAGCAGCACCAATAATCAGCCCCAGCATTTT
TRBJ2-7,NA,TRBV7-2,TRBD2,CASSPGLAGAYEQYF,TGTGCCAGCAGCCCCGGACTAGCGGGAGCCTACGAGCAGTACTTC
TRBJ2-7,NA,TRBV5-1,TRBD2,CASSLASGDREQYF,TGCGCCAGCAGCTTGGCTAGCGGAGATCGGGAGCAGTACTTC
TRBJ2-2,NA,TRBV5-1,TRBD2,CASSLEIMTGGIGELFF,TGCGCCAGCAGCTTGGAAATCATGACGGGAGGTATCGGGGAGCTGTTTTTT
TRBJ1-4,NA,TRBV10-3,TRBD1,CAIKTGDNEKLFF,TGTGCCATCAAAACAGGGGATAATGAAAAACTGTTTTTT
TRBJ2-1,NA,TRBV5-1,TRBD2,CASSPGGNAYNEQFF,TGCGCCAGCAGCCCGGGAGGTAACGCCTACAATGAGCAGTTCTTC
TRBJ1-2,few,TRBV7-9,TRBD1,CASSLGTGPKGYTF,TGTGCCAGCAGCTTAGGGACAGGGCCGAAAGGCTACACCTTC
TRBJ1-1,NA,TRBV7-8,NA,CASNHGGGYTEAFF,TGTGCCAGCAACCACGGGGGAGGTTACACTGAAGCTTTCTTT
TRBJ1-6,NA,TRBV4-1,NA,CASSQARGGNSPLHF,TGCGCCAGCAGCCAAGCGCGAGGGGGGAATTCACCCCTCCACTTT
TRBJ2-5,NA,TRBV10-3,NA,CAISGARGETQYF,TGTGCCATCAGTGGGGCAAGGGGGGAGACCCAGTACTTC
TRBJ2-4,NA,TRBV5-5,NA,CASSPVDLALAKNIQYF,TGTGCCAGCAGCCCGGTGGACTTGGCCCTAGCCAAAAACATTCAGTACTTC